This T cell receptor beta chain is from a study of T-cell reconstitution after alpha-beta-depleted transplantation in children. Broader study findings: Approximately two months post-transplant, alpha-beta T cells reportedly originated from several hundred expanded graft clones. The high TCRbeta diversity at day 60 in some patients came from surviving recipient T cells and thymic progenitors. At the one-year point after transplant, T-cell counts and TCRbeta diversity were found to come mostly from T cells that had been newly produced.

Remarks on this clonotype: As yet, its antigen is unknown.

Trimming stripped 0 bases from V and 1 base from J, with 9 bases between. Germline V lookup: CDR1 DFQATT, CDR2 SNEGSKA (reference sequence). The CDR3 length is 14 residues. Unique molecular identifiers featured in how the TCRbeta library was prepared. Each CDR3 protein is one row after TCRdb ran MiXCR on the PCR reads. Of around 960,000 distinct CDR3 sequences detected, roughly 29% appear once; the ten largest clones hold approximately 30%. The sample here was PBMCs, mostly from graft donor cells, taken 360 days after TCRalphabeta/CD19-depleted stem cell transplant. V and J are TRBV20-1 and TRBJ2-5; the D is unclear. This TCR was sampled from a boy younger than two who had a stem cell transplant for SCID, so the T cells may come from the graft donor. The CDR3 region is CSARDHPAQETQYF. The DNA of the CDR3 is TGCAGTGCTAGAGATCACCCAGCCCAAGAGACCCAGTACTTC.